This T cell receptor beta chain derives from a study of tumor and adjacent non-tumor tissue in lung cancer. TCRbeta libraries were built with three rounds of nested PCR, modified from ARM-PCR. Using its own MiXCR run on the multiplex PCR reads, TCRdb lists one record per CDR3 protein. This sample has approximately 120,000 distinct CDR3 sequences, with 60% to 70% found just once. The sample holds many counts of this clonotype. RNA was extracted from bulk tissue without any cell sorting. The normal lung tissue was taken more than 3 cm from the tumor edge. Trimming took 0 bases from V and 4 from J; bases not matched to a gene: 3. The CDR3 consists of 16 residues. Germline V gene lookup returns CDR1 SGHDT and CDR2 YYEEEE.

This sequence originates from a man aged 55-75 years with non-small cell lung cancer. The chain recombines TRBV5-6 with TRBJ2-1; TRBD2 matches 11 bases. Sequenced input: distant non-tumor lung tissue. The CDR3 is CASSLATSGRYNEQFF. CDR3 DNA: TGTGCCAGCAGCTTGGCCACTAGCGGGAGATACAATGAGCAGTTCTTC.